What follows are 15 T cell receptor beta chains derived from one specimen sequenced in a study of blood T cell repertoires in COVID-19. Profiled with immunoSEQ multiplex PCR; TCRdb holds only in-frame clones, not every one. The sample lists about 200,000 clones, 75% to 90% occurring once. Sequencing was performed on peripheral blood. The receptors derive from a man aged 25 to 40 who had recovered from COVID-19.

The J gene is TRBJ2-1, the V gene TRBV6-6; 7 nucleotides line up with TRBD2. Per germline, CDR1 MNHNY and CDR2 SVGAGI (reference sequence). With 2 bases clipped from V and 2 bases from J, the junction kept 3 bases outside the gene matches. CDR3 size: 15 residues. Here the CDR3 reads CASSYMAGAYNEQFF. In nucleotides, the CDR3 is TGTGCCAGCAGTTACATGGCGGGGGCCTACAATGAGCAGTTCTTC.

The chain employs TRBV5-4 and TRBJ1-3; no firm D call. CDR3 size: 13 residues. V lost 3 bases and J 1 base, leaving 5 bases between the germline ends. Looked up from germline, CDR1 is SGHNT and CDR2 is YYREEE (reference sequence). The CDR3, as DNA: TGTGCCAGCAGCTGGCAATCTGGAAACACCATATATTTT. This gives the protein CASSWQSGNTIYF.

The chain is built from TRBV5-1 and TRBJ1-1; D unclear. Germline CDR1 and CDR2: SGHRS and YFSETQ. V was cut by 0 bases and J by 4 bases, with 4 bases left in between. The CDR3 loop spans 12 amino acids. The DNA for the CDR3 is TGCGCCAGCAGCTTGGATCTCACTGAAGCTTTCTTT. Protein product: CASSLDLTEAFF.

The J gene is TRBJ2-7, the V gene TRBV5-6; TRBD1 aligns across 9 bases. Trimming took 3 bases from V and 2 from J; bases not matched to a gene: 6. In germline, CDR1 is SGHDT, CDR2 YYEEEE. This CDR3 has 15 residues. Here the CDR3 reads CASSWPGQGPYEQYF. The CDR3 DNA reads as TGTGCCAGCAGCTGGCCGGGACAGGGACCCTACGAGCAGTACTTC.

The chain combines TRBV19 with TRBJ2-7, with a weak D call TRBD2 (6 bases). The germline CDR1 and CDR2 sequences are LNHDA and SQIVND (reference sequence). V was trimmed by 7 bases and J by 7 bases, leaving 20 bases between them. The CDR3 contains 14 residues. The CDR3 sequence is CASKNRDGSLEQYF. Here the CDR3 DNA reads TGTGCCAGTAAGAACAGAGACGGGAGCCTGGAGCAGTACTTC.

Only one count was recorded for this clone. This rearrangement joins TRBV10-1 to TRBJ2-1; maybe TRBD2 (5 bases). Trimming stripped 2 bases from V and 4 bases from J, with 12 bases between. From germline, CDR1 is WNHNN and CDR2 SYGVQD (reference sequence). The CDR3 spans 15 residues. This CDR3 is CASSEGLTLYNEQFF. The CDR3 nucleotides are TGCGCCAGCAGTGAGGGACTGACCCTTTACAATGAGCAGTTCTTC.

V usage is TRBV6-5 and J usage is TRBJ2-7; D is possibly TRBD1 (6 bases). The CDR3 spans 13 residues. Germline values: CDR1 MNHEY, CDR2 SVGAGI. Trimming took 6 bases from V and 3 from J, leaving 12 bases between them. The CDR3 coding sequence is TGTGCCAGCAGCATTAGACAGGACTACGAGCAGTACTTC. Protein: CASSIRQDYEQYF.

This chain joins TRBV5-4 and TRBJ2-2, with D perhaps TRBD2 (5 bases). The V gene lost 0 bases and the J gene lost 6 bases, with 9 bases spanning the gap. Germline V gene data show CDR1 as SGHNT and CDR2 as YYREEE (reference sequence). This CDR3 contains 14 residues. Here the CDR3 reads CASSLVGSAGELFF. CDR3 in DNA: TGTGCCAGCAGCTTGGTTGGGAGCGCCGGGGAGCTGTTTTTT.

This chain joins TRBV14 and TRBJ2-1; 8 bases match TRBD2. This CDR3 comprises 17 residues. Trimming at V came to 6 bases and at J to 4 bases, leaving 14 bases not matched to a gene. The germline CDR1 and CDR2 sequences are SGHDN and FVKESK. For the CDR3, the DNA is TGTGCCAGCAGGCTGAGCGGGGGCCCACACGAATACAATGAGCAGTTCTTC. It codes for CASRLSGGPHEYNEQFF.

The chain joins TRBV5-6 to TRBJ1-1, with D tentatively TRBD1 (5 bases). Trimming took 4 bases from V and 5 from J, leaving 12 bases between them. The CDR3 contains 13 residues. CDR1 SGHDT and CDR2 YYEEEE come from the germline V gene. The CDR3 loop is CASSLTGRTEAFF. CDR3 DNA: TGTGCCAGCAGCCTAACAGGTCGGACTGAAGCTTTCTTT.

The rearrangement links TRBV9 to TRBJ2-3; TRBD2 matches at 8 bases. This CDR3 comprises 16 residues. In germline, CDR1 is SGDLS, CDR2 YYNGEE. V lost 0 bases, J lost 4 bases, and 7 bases stayed unmatched. CDR3 sequence: CASSVVAGGGPDTQYF. The CDR3 nucleotides are TGTGCCAGCAGCGTAGTGGCGGGGGGTGGGCCAGATACGCAGTATTTT.

The chain is built from TRBV19 and TRBJ2-1, with 9 positions matching TRBD1. In germline, CDR1 is LNHDA, CDR2 SQIVND (reference sequence). This CDR3 comprises 16 residues. Trimming at V came to 1 base and at J to 4 bases, leaving 5 bases not matched to a gene. CDR3 in amino acids: CASSIAQGAGYNEQFF. CDR3 bases: TGTGCCAGTAGTATAGCACAGGGGGCAGGTTACAATGAGCAGTTCTTC.

The rearrangement joins TRBV18 to TRBJ2-3; D is perhaps TRBD1 (5 bases). The germline V gene encodes CDR1 KGHSH and CDR2 LQKENI. V lost 0 bases and J lost 6, with 10 bases in between. The CDR3 sequence is 14 residues long. This chain's CDR3 is CASSPPQGRDTQYF. DNA of the CDR3: TGTGCCAGCTCACCACCGCAGGGTCGGGATACGCAGTATTTT.

V is TRBV7-6 and J is TRBJ1-2; D uncertain. V was trimmed by 1 base and J by 4 bases, leaving 16 bases between them. The CDR3 is 16 residues long. Germline assignment: CDR1 SGHVS and CDR2 FNYEAQ. The CDR3 here is CASSLGFASRLYGYTF. CDR3 nucleotide sequence: TGTGCCAGCAGCTTAGGCTTTGCCTCAAGACTCTATGGCTACACCTTC.

This clone is a singleton in its sample. The rearrangement links TRBV19 to TRBJ2-5; 9 positions agree with TRBD2. Per germline, CDR1 LNHDA and CDR2 SQIVND (reference sequence). Losses at the gene ends were 8 bases for V and 8 bases for J; bases not matched to a gene: 3. CDR3 length: 11 residues. Here the CDR3 reads CASFSGSTQYF. The CDR3 DNA follows: TGTGCCAGTTTTAGCGGGAGCACCCAGTACTTC.